This TCR beta chain is from a study of pediatric ulcerative colitis. Study-level points and caveats: Ulcerative colitis patients shared more blood-rectal clones than controls.

The V gene's germline CDR1 is SGHNT and CDR2 YYREEE (reference sequence). The CDR3 contains 15 residues. Trimming left V 0 bases short and J 5 bases short, with 11 bases between. The blood sample was taken during the colonoscopy visit. Worth noting for this clone: Antigen: not known.

The protocol was immunoSEQ multiplex PCR, while the TCRdb copy is restricted to in-frame clones and leaves out a portion. Of tens of thousands of clones in the sample, around 80% were seen once. The sequence was obtained from a boy between 10 and 17 years old with moderate ulcerative colitis. The sequencing sample was made of blood. The chain is built from TRBV5-4 and TRBJ1-4; perhaps TRBD1 as D (6 bases). The chain's CDR3 is CASSLGGQLNEKLFF. The CDR3, as DNA: TGTGCCAGCAGCTTGGGAGGACAGCTAAATGAAAAACTGTTTTTT.